These 9 T cell receptor beta chains share one sample of origin, sequenced in a study of early T cells in non-severe SARS-CoV-2 infection (dated by TCRdb to the early 2020s). The method behind the library was 5' RACE. Sequencing used a NextSeq 500. The public reads were run again by TCRdb, first through fastp at Q25 and then through MiXCR, and only productive beta chains were kept. Rows with one shared CDR3 protein collapse into an entry with the most common genes and DNA. The sample profile shows approximately 69,000 distinct CDR3 sequences; around 10% of them were found once. The ten largest account for approximately 5% of the sample. The material was whole blood, obtained at baseline. These receptor sequences come from an adult who was a healthcare worker with PCR-confirmed SARS-CoV-2 infection or an uninfected control (not recorded which).

This clonotype occurred a few times. The chain uses TRBV30 and TRBJ1-5; D is unresolved. Trimming removed 2 bases from V and 4 bases from J, with 9 bases in between. The CDR3 has 13 residues. CDR1 and CDR2 (germline): GTSNPN, SVGIG (reference sequence). CDR3 sequence reads: CAWSPKLNQPQHF. For the CDR3, the DNA is TGTGCCTGGAGTCCGAAACTTAATCAGCCCCAGCATTTT.

The rearrangement links TRBV6-1 to TRBJ1-1, with D possibly being TRBD1 (5 bases). This CDR3 region has 13 residues. CDR1 MNHNS and CDR2 SASEGT come from the germline V gene. Trimming removed 1 base from V and 4 bases from J, with 7 bases in between. The CDR3 sequence is CASSEVQGTEAFF. The DNA for the CDR3 is TGTGCCAGCAGTGAAGTTCAGGGCACTGAAGCTTTCTTT.

Written as DNA, the CDR3 is TGTGCCAGCAGATCCCTACAGGGCTTGGGGGCTAACTATGGCTACACCTTC. It codes for CASRSLQGLGANYGYTF. The chain couples TRBV12-3 or TRBV12-4 to TRBJ1-2; tentatively, D is TRBD1 (6 bases). V was trimmed by 6 bases and J by 0 bases, leaving 20 bases between them. This CDR3 comprises 17 residues.

This clonotype was observed at least ten times. This chain connects TRBV5-1 to TRBJ2-3; D is unresolved. The CDR3 runs to 15 residues. Trimming left V 2 bases short and J 2 bases short, with 12 bases between. The germline gives CDR1 SGHRS, CDR2 YFSETQ. CDR3 bases: TGCGCCAGCAGCTTAACAGCGCGCGTCACAGATACGCAGTATTTT. This codes for CASSLTARVTDTQYF.

The chain couples TRBV12-3 or TRBV12-4 to TRBJ2-3, with D maybe TRBD2 (5 bases). The CDR3 has 16 amino acids. The V gene lost 2 bases and the J gene lost 2 bases, with 14 bases spanning the gap. This CDR3 reads CASSLRGFSDTDTQYF. The CDR3 coding sequence is TGTGCCAGCAGTTTACGGGGTTTTAGTGACACAGATACGCAGTATTTT.

This chain links TRBV30 with TRBJ2-7; 10 bases line up with TRBD1. The V gene end was trimmed by 1 base and the J gene end by 6 bases; junction bases not matched to a gene: 15. This CDR3 spans 17 amino acids. Germline-derived CDR1 and CDR2 are GTSNPN and SVGIG (reference sequence). The chain's CDR3 is CAWSGHRDRGRLVEQYF. CDR3 in DNA: TGTGCCTGGAGTGGACACCGGGACAGGGGTCGATTAGTCGAGCAGTACTTC.

In this sample, this clonotype turned up a few times. This rearrangement joins TRBV15 to TRBJ2-1, with 7 bases matching TRBD2. CDR3 length: 19 amino acids. Germline assignment: CDR1 LNHNV and CDR2 YYDKDF (reference sequence). J gave up 6 bases and V 0 bases, and 17 bases lay outside the gene matches. The CDR3 sequence: CATSRDPSFGGRGSNEQFF. The CDR3 coding sequence is TGTGCCACCAGCAGAGATCCATCGTTTGGCGGGAGAGGCAGCAATGAGCAGTTCTTC.

Of note for this clonotype: It may be a read error: a sequence one base away is much more abundant. This CDR3 is CVSSAGRLITAGELFF. The CDR3 DNA is TGTGTCAGCAGTGCGGGACGTCTGATTACCGCCGGGGAGCTGTTTTTT. This rearrangement joins TRBV2 to TRBJ2-2; TRBD2 is a possible D gene (6 bases). Germline CDR1 is SNHLY and CDR2 is FYNNEI. The CDR3 consists of 16 residues.

The chain combines TRBV19 with TRBJ2-1; 8 nucleotides match TRBD1. CDR1 LNHDA and CDR2 SQIVND come from the germline V gene (reference sequence). This CDR3 is built from 11 residues. V lost 7 bases and J lost 8; bases outside the gene matches: 1. For the CDR3, the DNA is TGTGCCAGTACAGGGGGCCATGAGCAGTTCTTC. It codes for CASTGGHEQFF.